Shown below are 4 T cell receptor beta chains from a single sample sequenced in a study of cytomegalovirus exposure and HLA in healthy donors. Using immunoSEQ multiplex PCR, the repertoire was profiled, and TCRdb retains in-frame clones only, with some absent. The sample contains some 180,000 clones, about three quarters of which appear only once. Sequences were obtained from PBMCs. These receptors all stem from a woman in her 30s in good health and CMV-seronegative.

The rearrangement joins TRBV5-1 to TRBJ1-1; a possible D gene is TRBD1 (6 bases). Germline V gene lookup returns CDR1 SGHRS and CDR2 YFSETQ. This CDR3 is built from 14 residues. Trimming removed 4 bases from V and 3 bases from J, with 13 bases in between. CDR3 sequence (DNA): TGCGCCAGCAGCGTACAGGGCTGGGACACTGAAGCTTTCTTT. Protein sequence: CASSVQGWDTEAFF.

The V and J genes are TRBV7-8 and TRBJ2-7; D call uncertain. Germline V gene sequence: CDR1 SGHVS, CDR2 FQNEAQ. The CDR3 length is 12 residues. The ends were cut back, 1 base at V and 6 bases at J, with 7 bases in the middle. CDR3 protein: CASSLVSGEQYF. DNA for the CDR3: TGTGCCAGCAGCTTAGTTTCGGGCGAGCAGTACTTC.

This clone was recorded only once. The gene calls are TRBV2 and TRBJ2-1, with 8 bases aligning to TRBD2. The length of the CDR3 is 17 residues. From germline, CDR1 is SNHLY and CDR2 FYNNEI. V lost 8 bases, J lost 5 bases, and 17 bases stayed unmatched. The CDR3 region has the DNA TGTGCCAGCCGCCGAGCCGGGGTAGCGGGATCAGACAATGAGCAGTTCTTC. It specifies CASRRAGVAGSDNEQFF.

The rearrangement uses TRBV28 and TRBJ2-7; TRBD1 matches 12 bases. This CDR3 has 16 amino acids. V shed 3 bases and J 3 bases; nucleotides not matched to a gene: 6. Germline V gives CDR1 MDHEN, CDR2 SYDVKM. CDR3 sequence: CASSFGGTGGLYEQYF. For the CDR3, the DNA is TGTGCCAGCAGTTTCGGAGGGACAGGGGGCCTCTACGAGCAGTACTTC. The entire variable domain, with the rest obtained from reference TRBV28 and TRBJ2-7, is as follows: DVKVTQSSRYLVKRTGEKVFLECVQDMDHENMFWYRQDPGLGLRLIYFSYDVKMKEKGDIPEGYSVSREKKERFSLILESASTNQTSMYLCASSFGGTGGLYEQYFGPGTRLTVT.